Presented here are 12 T cell receptor beta chains from one specimen sequenced in a study of T cell changes during pregnancy in multiple sclerosis. Here immunoSEQ multiplex PCR was the method, and the copy in TCRdb shows in-frame clones only, minus some. The sample holds about 40,000 clones; approximately 90% are singletons and the top ten take about 0.53%. The sequencing here drew on CD4+ T cells from peripheral blood mononuclear cells, taken before pregnancy. These receptors came from a female donor with multiple sclerosis, enrolled in a pregnancy study.

This CDR3 reads CASSFDGQGFGYTF. CDR3 coding DNA: TGTGCCAGCAGCTTTGATGGACAGGGATTCGGCTACACCTTC. The J gene is TRBJ1-2, the V gene TRBV7-2; TRBD1 matches at 8 bases. The CDR3 runs 14 residues. Germline CDR1 reads SGHTA; CDR2 reads FQGNSA. With 3 bases clipped from V and 8 bases from J, the junction kept 8 bases outside the gene matches.

The chain combines TRBV28 with TRBJ1-2, with TRBD1 matching over 9 bases. The V gene's germline CDR1 is MDHEN and CDR2 SYDVKM. CDR3 length: 13 amino acids. The J segment lost 4 bases and the V segment lost 7 bases, leaving 4 bases of the junction unmatched. CDR3 in DNA: TGTGCCAGCACGACAGGGGGAGCCTATGGCTACACCTTC. Protein sequence: CASTTGGAYGYTF.

The sample holds a few counts of this clone. The DNA for the CDR3 is TGCGCCAGCAGCAGGGGGCCGGGTGAAGCTTTCTTT. Protein product: CASSRGPGEAFF. The rearrangement joins TRBV10-2 to TRBJ1-1; 8 bases are shared with TRBD1. The ends lost 6 bases at V and 7 bases at J; junction bases unmatched: 4. This CDR3 comprises 12 residues. The germline CDR1 and CDR2 sequences are WSHSY and SAAADI.

The V and J genes are TRBV6-1 and TRBJ1-4; 7 bases agree with TRBD1. This CDR3 is built from 17 residues. CDR1 is MNHNS and CDR2 is SASEGT in the germline V gene. After removal of 4 bases from V and 0 bases from J, the junction contained 8 bases not matched to a gene. The CDR3 sequence is CASSGPGTAATNEKLFF. The CDR3 coding sequence is TGTGCCAGCAGTGGTCCCGGGACAGCGGCAACTAATGAAAAACTGTTTTTT.

The CDR3 loop reads CASSEGRDRAFF. CDR3 bases: TGTGCCAGCAGTGAAGGGCGGGATCGAGCTTTCTTT. The chain is built from TRBV2 and TRBJ1-1, with unresolved D. The CDR3 contains 12 residues. Germline V gene sequence: CDR1 SNHLY, CDR2 FYNNEI. Trimming took 1 base from V and 10 from J, leaving 10 bases between them. Filled out from reference TRBV2 and TRBJ1-1, the complete variable domain reads EPEVTQTPSHQVTQMGQEVILRCVPISNHLYFYWYRQILGQKVEFLVSFYNNEISEKSEIFDDQFSVERPDGSNFTLKIRSTKLEDSAMYFCASSEGRDRAFFGQGTRLTVV.

The V call is TRBV9, the J call TRBJ2-1, with D uncertain. The CDR3 runs to 11 residues. Germline CDR1 SGDLS, CDR2 YYNGEE. V lost 2 bases, J lost 8 bases, and 5 bases lay in between. CDR3 loop: CASSVSYEQFF. DNA of the CDR3: TGTGCCAGCAGCGTTAGCTATGAGCAGTTCTTC.

The chain is built from TRBV28 and TRBJ2-3, with 10 positions matching TRBD2. This CDR3 spans 14 amino acids. The germline V gene has CDR1 MDHEN and CDR2 SYDVKM. Trimming at V came to 6 bases and at J to 4 bases, leaving 4 bases not matched to a gene. CDR3 sequence (DNA): TGTGCCAGCAGACTAGCGGGGTTTTCAGATACGCAGTATTTT. Translated, it gives CASRLAGFSDTQYF.

The J gene is TRBJ2-2, the V gene TRBV29-1; no clear D gene. The V gene's germline CDR1 is SQVTM and CDR2 ANQGSEA. The CDR3 runs to 13 residues. V shed 4 bases and J shed 4 bases, with 10 bases lying between them. The CDR3 nucleotides read TGCAGCGTTGGAACAGTCCTCACCGGGGAGCTGTTTTTT. As protein: CSVGTVLTGELFF.

The gene calls are TRBV6-4 and TRBJ2-1, with TRBD1 matching over 7 bases. The CDR3 runs 14 residues. V trimming: 4 bases; J trimming: 6 bases; junction bases outside the gene matches: 6. Germline V gene data show CDR1 as MRHNA and CDR2 as SNTAGT. CDR3 bases: TGTGCCAGCAGTGGTGACAGGGTTTCCAATGAGCAGTTCTTC. It specifies CASSGDRVSNEQFF.

CDR3 amino acids: CAITTGSTDTQYF. CDR3 coding DNA: TGTGCCATCACGACAGGGAGCACAGATACGCAGTATTTT. V and J are TRBV10-3 and TRBJ2-3; 7 bases agree with TRBD1. The ends lost 7 bases at V and 0 bases at J; junction bases unmatched: 1. The length of the CDR3 is 13 residues. Germline CDR1 and CDR2: ENHRY and SYGVKD.

V usage is TRBV7-2 and J usage is TRBJ2-7; possibly TRBD2 for D (6 bases). From germline, CDR1 is SGHTA and CDR2 FQGNSA. This CDR3 is 14 amino acids long. Trimming took off 4 bases at V and 6 bases at J, with 16 bases between the two ends. DNA of the CDR3: TGTGCCAGCAGCTCCTTTCTGGAGGGAGGCGAGCAGTACTTC. Residues: CASSSFLEGGEQYF.

The chain has TRBV9 and TRBJ2-5; D unclear. Germline V CDR1 and CDR2: SGDLS, YYNGEE. Trimming removed 0 bases from V and 1 base from J, with 7 bases in between. CDR3 size: 14 residues. CDR3 DNA: TGTGCCAGCAGCGTAGGGCCGCTCCAAGAGACCCAGTACTTC. Residues: CASSVGPLQETQYF.